This T cell receptor (beta chain) was sequenced during a study of technical replicates of blood from a handful of donors. Data came from immunoSEQ multiplex PCR; TCRdb stores just in-frame clones and leaves some out. Counted here are under 65,000 clones, around 90% occurring once; the ten biggest clones make up approximately 4%. The germline CDR1 and CDR2 sequences are SGHTA and FQGNSA. V was pared by 3 bases and J by 5 bases, with 5 bases of the junction left unmatched. The CDR3 runs 16 residues. Material: PBMCs. The receptor was derived from a human donor in good health. Some clones in this sample may be carry-over from other donors' samples. The rearrangement links TRBV7-2 to TRBJ2-3; TRBD2 agrees at 13 bases. The CDR3 bases are TGTGCCAGCAGCTTCGACGGGACTAGCGGGAAAGATACGCAGTATTTT. Its translation: CASSFDGTSGKDTQYF.